This entry lists 7 T cell receptor beta chains sequenced from one sample in a study of blood T cell repertoires in COVID-19. Assay used: immunoSEQ multiplex PCR; TCRdb lists only in-frame clones, some missing. Here the sample spans more than 150,000 clones, nearly 85% being singletons. The specimen sequenced was peripheral blood. These receptors were collected from a woman younger than 45 with acute or convalescent COVID-19.

This clone occurred once. The V and J genes are TRBV30 and TRBJ1-1; 7 bases are a match to TRBD1. This CDR3 spans 14 amino acids. The germline CDR1 and CDR2 sequences are GTSNPN and SVGIG (reference sequence). After removal of 2 bases from V and 0 bases from J, the junction contained 3 bases not matched to a gene. The CDR3 DNA reads TGTGCCTGGAGTCCCGGGACAGTGAACACTGAAGCTTTCTTT. Translating it yields CAWSPGTVNTEAFF. The full variable domain, completed using reference TRBV30 and TRBJ1-1, is SQTIHQWPATLVQPVGSPLSLECTVEGTSNPNLYWYRQAAGRGLQLLFYSVGIGQISSEVPQNLSASRPQDRQFILSSKKLLLSDSGFYLCAWSPGTVNTEAFFGQGTRLTVV.

This clone was seen a few times. The chain links TRBV10-3 to TRBJ2-2; the match to TRBD1 covers 9 bases. V shed 6 bases and J 1 base; nucleotides not matched to a gene: 9. CDR3 length: 17 residues. Germline CDR1 ENHRY, CDR2 SYGVKD. The CDR3 nucleotides read TGTGCCATCAGCGATAGACAGGGGGGACAGAACACCGGGGAGCTGTTTTTT. It yields the protein CAISDRQGGQNTGELFF.

This clone showed up just a few times. V and J are TRBV19 and TRBJ2-6; D call uncertain. The CDR3 loop spans 13 amino acids. Germline loops: CDR1 LNHDA, CDR2 SQIVND (reference sequence). V was shortened by 10 bases and J by 3 bases, with 10 bases between the two germline ends. CDR3 protein: CATTNLGANVLTF. The CDR3 nucleotides read TGTGCCACCACAAACCTTGGGGCCAACGTCCTGACTTTC.

The genes are TRBV2 and TRBJ2-1; 11 bases agree with TRBD2. The CDR3 covers 14 residues. Trimming removed 8 bases from V and 7 bases from J; junction bases left unmatched: 7. CDR1 is SNHLY, CDR2 FYNNEI, per germline. CDR3: CASGSGLAVNEQFF. The CDR3, as DNA: TGTGCCAGCGGATCGGGACTAGCGGTGAATGAGCAGTTCTTC.

In its sample, this clone was seen once. The V and J genes are TRBV13 and TRBJ1-5; a weak D match, TRBD1 (6 bases). Trimming took 4 bases from V and 4 from J, leaving 11 bases between them. The CDR3 length is 14 residues. CDR1 and CDR2 from the germline V gene are PRHDT and FYEKMQ (reference sequence). CDR3 nucleotides: TGTGCCAGCAGCTCGGGACATCTTAATCAGCCCCAGCATTTT. This encodes CASSSGHLNQPQHF. The full variable domain, with the rest looked up from reference TRBV13 and TRBJ1-5, is AAGVIQSPRHLIKEKRETATLKCYPIPRHDTVYWYQQGPGQDPQFLISFYEKMQSDKGSIPDRFSAQQFSDYHSELNMSSLELGDSALYFCASSSGHLNQPQHFGDGTRLSIL.

This CDR3 is CASSYSTSQGTYEQYF. CDR3 coding DNA: TGTGCCAGCAGTTACTCGACTAGTCAGGGAACCTACGAGCAGTACTTC. This chain uses TRBV6-2 or TRBV6-3 with TRBJ2-7; D is perhaps TRBD2 (6 bases). Germline V CDR1 and CDR2: MNHEY, SVGEGT. The CDR3 length is 16 residues. The V end lost 0 bases, the J end lost 2 bases, and 14 bases lay between the germline ends.

V and J are TRBV5-1 and TRBJ2-7; 9 bases line up with TRBD1. Trimming removed 4 bases from V and 6 bases from J; junction bases left unmatched: 8. CDR1 is SGHRS and CDR2 is YFSETQ in the germline V gene. The CDR3 totals 14 residues. The CDR3 DNA follows: TGCGCCAGCAGCACCGGACAGGGGACCGGCGAGCAGTACTTC. This codes for CASSTGQGTGEQYF. The full variable domain, with the rest looked up from reference TRBV5-1 and TRBJ2-7, is KAGVTQTPRYLIKTRGQQVTLSCSPISGHRSVSWYQQTPGQGLQFLFEYFSETQRNKGNFPGRFSGRQFSNSRSEMNVSTLELGDSALYLCASSTGQGTGEQYFGPGTRLTVT.